The rows below give T cell receptor beta chains drawn from one sample of a study of T cell responses to AZD1222 COVID-19 vaccine. Using immunoSEQ multiplex PCR, the repertoire was profiled, and TCRdb retains in-frame clones only, with some absent. Here the sample spans roughly 110,000 clones, about 93% being singletons. This material consisted of peripheral blood, taken on day 0 of AZD1222 vaccination. The receptors here all came from an adult in good health. The CDR3 runs from the conserved cysteine through the conserved F or W. Each record gives: J gene, clone size, V gene, D gene, CDR3 protein, CDR3 DNA. A D gene is named only where the DNA matches it firmly. A clone size is listed for some rows: how often the clone was seen (once, few, many), or a class if it is expanded.

J: TRBJ1-2
size: .
V: TRBV5-4
D: TRBD1
CDR3: CASSTTQGANYGYTF
DNA: TGTGCCAGCAGCACAACACAGGGGGCTAACTATGGCTACACCTTC

J: TRBJ1-4
size: .
V: TRBV29-1
D: .
CDR3: CSVGDRRLGEKLFF
DNA: TGCAGCGTCGGGGATAGGCGCTTGGGTGAAAAACTGTTTTTT

J: TRBJ1-4
size: once
V: TRBV2
D: TRBD1
CDR3: CASRDGNLGTANEKLFF
DNA: TGTGCCAGCAGGGACGGAAACCTCGGGACAGCTAATGAAAAACTGTTTTTT

J: TRBJ1-5
size: .
V: TRBV14
D: .
CDR3: CASSQAPGVNQPQHF
DNA: TGTGCCAGCAGCCAAGCGCCAGGGGTAAATCAGCCCCAGCATTTT

J: TRBJ2-7
size: .
V: TRBV2
D: .
CDR3: CASSGLIWRGVSYEQYF
DNA: TGTGCCAGCAGTGGGTTGATTTGGCGCGGGGTGTCTTACGAGCAGTACTTC

J: TRBJ1-2
size: .
V: TRBV28
D: TRBD1
CDR3: CASSQPGQGHYGYTF
DNA: TGTGCCAGCAGCCAACCGGGACAGGGGCACTATGGCTACACCTTC

J: TRBJ2-7
size: .
V: TRBV6-5
D: .
CDR3: CASSSGGGRSSYEQYF
DNA: TGTGCCAGCAGTTCTGGGGGGGGGCGTAGCTCCTACGAGCAGTACTTC

J: TRBJ2-2
size: .
V: TRBV7-6
D: .
CDR3: CASSILAKGDTGELFF
DNA: TGTGCCAGCAGCATATTAGCGAAGGGGGACACCGGGGAGCTGTTTTTT

J: TRBJ2-3
size: .
V: TRBV5-1
D: TRBD1
CDR3: CASSLDRGRDTQYF
DNA: TGCGCCAGCAGCTTGGACAGGGGGAGAGATACGCAGTATTTT

J: TRBJ2-7
size: .
V: TRBV9
D: TRBD1
CDR3: CASSPGTGTYEQYF
DNA: TGTGCCAGCAGCCCCGGGACAGGGACCTACGAGCAGTACTTC

J: TRBJ1-3
size: .
V: TRBV15
D: .
CDR3: CATSRGNSGNTIYF
DNA: TGTGCCACCAGCAGAGGAAACTCTGGAAACACCATATATTTT

J: TRBJ1-6
size: .
V: TRBV4-3
D: .
CDR3: CASSQDLQGSYNSPLHF
DNA: TGCGCCAGCAGCCAAGATTTACAGGGCTCCTATAATTCACCCCTCCACTTT

J: TRBJ1-2
size: .
V: TRBV5-4
D: .
CDR3: CASSLQLQNYGYTF
DNA: TGTGCCAGCAGCTTACAGCTACAAAACTATGGCTACACCTTC

J: TRBJ1-4
size: once
V: TRBV3-1/TRBV3-2
D: .
CDR3: CASSPRYNEKLFF
DNA: TGTGCCAGCAGCCCTCGTTATAATGAAAAACTGTTTTTT

J: TRBJ1-4
size: .
V: TRBV20-1
D: .
CDR3: CSASNDRRDEKLFF
DNA: TGCAGTGCTAGTAACGACCGGCGGGATGAAAAACTGTTTTTT

J: TRBJ2-2
size: .
V: TRBV27
D: .
CDR3: CASSLRSGPVRTGELFF
DNA: TGTGCCAGCAGTTTAAGGTCGGGGCCGGTGAGGACCGGGGAGCTGTTTTTT

J: TRBJ2-3
size: .
V: TRBV18
D: TRBD2
CDR3: CASSPSGGIDTQYF
DNA: TGTGCCAGCTCACCGAGCGGGGGGATAGATACGCAGTATTTT

J: TRBJ1-5
size: .
V: TRBV4-1
D: .
CDR3: CASSQVPTGLNQPQHF
DNA: TGCGCCAGCAGCCAGGTCCCAACAGGCCTCAATCAGCCCCAGCATTTT

J: TRBJ2-3
size: .
V: TRBV5-1
D: TRBD1
CDR3: CASSPGQGGDTQYF
DNA: TGCGCCAGCAGCCCGGGACAGGGTGGTGATACGCAGTATTTT

J: TRBJ1-1
size: .
V: TRBV5-1
D: TRBD1
CDR3: CASSLVGTGRMNTEAFF
DNA: TGCGCCAGCAGCTTGGTAGGGACAGGAAGAATGAACACTGAAGCTTTCTTT

J: TRBJ2-5
size: .
V: TRBV2
D: .
CDR3: CASSLDRYAQYF
DNA: TGTGCCAGCAGTCTGGACAGATATGCCCAGTACTTC

J: TRBJ1-5
size: .
V: TRBV27
D: .
CDR3: CASSPLPKEPQHF
DNA: TGTGCCAGCTCCCCCCTTCCCAAGGAGCCCCAGCATTTT

J: TRBJ1-3
size: .
V: TRBV6-2/TRBV6-3
D: .
CDR3: CASSYGHGSGNTIYF
DNA: TGTGCCAGCAGTTACGGGCACGGCTCTGGAAACACCATATATTTT

J: TRBJ2-5
size: .
V: TRBV19
D: .
CDR3: CASSIVGGVGETQYF
DNA: TGTGCCAGTAGTATAGTCGGGGGAGTGGGAGAGACCCAGTACTTC

J: TRBJ2-1
size: .
V: TRBV3-1/TRBV3-2
D: TRBD2
CDR3: CASSQDFGGGHNEQFF
DNA: TGTGCCAGCAGCCAAGATTTTGGGGGGGGTCACAATGAGCAGTTCTTC

J: TRBJ2-1
size: .
V: TRBV9
D: TRBD1
CDR3: CASSVDPPGTGRPDNEQFF
DNA: TGTGCCAGCAGCGTAGACCCTCCCGGGACAGGGAGACCCGACAATGAGCAGTTCTTC

J: TRBJ2-3
size: .
V: TRBV2
D: TRBD2
CDR3: CASSVQGLAGVNTQYF
DNA: TGTGCCAGCAGTGTCCAGGGTCTAGCGGGAGTAAATACGCAGTATTTT

J: TRBJ1-1
size: .
V: TRBV9
D: .
CDR3: CASSVVRPGGGTEAFF
DNA: TGTGCCAGCAGCGTAGTGCGGCCAGGCGGCGGCACTGAAGCTTTCTTT

J: TRBJ1-5
size: .
V: TRBV7-8
D: .
CDR3: CASSLAGSRGNQPQHF
DNA: TGTGCCAGCAGCCTCGCAGGTTCCCGAGGCAATCAGCCCCAGCATTTT

J: TRBJ2-1
size: .
V: TRBV6-1
D: .
CDR3: CASSEAEAAKYNEQFF
DNA: TGTGCCAGCAGTGAAGCGGAGGCGGCTAAATACAATGAGCAGTTCTTC

J: TRBJ2-7
size: .
V: TRBV5-4
D: TRBD1
CDR3: CASSFRDRGPYEQYF
DNA: TGTGCCAGCAGCTTCCGGGACAGGGGTCCCTACGAGCAGTACTTC

J: TRBJ1-2
size: .
V: TRBV30
D: .
CDR3: CALQPGGDYGYTF
DNA: TGTGCATTACAGCCCGGGGGGGACTATGGCTACACCTTC

J: TRBJ2-6
size: .
V: TRBV12-5
D: .
CDR3: CASGFGGTGANVLTF
DNA: TGTGCTAGTGGTTTCGGGGGAACTGGGGCCAACGTCCTGACTTTC

J: TRBJ1-1
size: .
V: TRBV5-6
D: .
CDR3: CASSQGMNTEAFF
DNA: TGTGCCAGCAGTCAGGGGATGAACACTGAAGCTTTCTTT

J: TRBJ2-2
size: .
V: TRBV19
D: TRBD1
CDR3: CASRPQGGVTGELFF
DNA: TGTGCCAGTAGGCCACAGGGGGGAGTCACCGGGGAGCTGTTTTTT

J: TRBJ1-2
size: .
V: TRBV5-4
D: TRBD1
CDR3: CASSLTGVRIGYTF
DNA: TGTGCCAGCAGCTTGACAGGGGTGAGGATTGGCTACACCTTC

J: TRBJ2-1
size: .
V: TRBV6-2/TRBV6-3
D: .
CDR3: CASSYLSSYNEQFF
DNA: TGTGCCAGCAGTTATCTGAGCTCCTACAATGAGCAGTTCTTC

J: TRBJ1-3
size: .
V: TRBV3-1/TRBV3-2
D: .
CDR3: CASSQGKGSGNTIYF
DNA: TGTGCCAGCAGCCAAGGGAAAGGCTCCGGAAACACCATATATTTT

J: TRBJ1-5
size: .
V: TRBV19
D: TRBD1
CDR3: CASSIWQGALGNQPQHF
DNA: TGTGCCAGTAGTATTTGGCAGGGGGCTCTTGGCAATCAGCCCCAGCATTTT

J: TRBJ2-1
size: .
V: TRBV29-1
D: .
CDR3: CSVDRDNEQFF
DNA: TGCAGCGTTGACAGGGATAATGAGCAGTTCTTC

J: TRBJ2-1
size: .
V: TRBV11-2
D: TRBD2
CDR3: CASSLEPAGFNEQFF
DNA: TGTGCCAGCAGCTTAGAGCCAGCGGGGTTCAATGAGCAGTTCTTC

J: TRBJ1-4
size: .
V: TRBV30
D: .
CDR3: CAWSGAYFVEKLFF
DNA: TGTGCCTGGAGTGGCGCATACTTTGTCGAAAAACTGTTTTTT

J: TRBJ1-6
size: .
V: TRBV19
D: .
CDR3: CASSIRPGLSYNSPLHF
DNA: TGTGCCAGTAGTATACGGCCCGGGTTATCCTATAATTCACCCCTCCACTTT

J: TRBJ1-2
size: .
V: TRBV11-2
D: .
CDR3: CASSSDPTFYGYTF
DNA: TGTGCCAGCAGTTCAGACCCGACCTTCTATGGCTACACCTTC

J: TRBJ2-7
size: .
V: TRBV12-2
D: .
CDR3: CASRRTPPQQGSYEQYF
DNA: TGTGCAAGTCGCCGTACCCCCCCCCAACAGGGGTCCTACGAGCAGTACTTC

J: TRBJ2-7
size: .
V: TRBV15
D: .
CDR3: CATSREGGVNEQYF
DNA: TGTGCCACCAGCAGAGAAGGGGGAGTGAACGAGCAGTACTTC

J: TRBJ1-6
size: .
V: TRBV27
D: TRBD1
CDR3: CASSLGAVGGQGLLNSPLHF
DNA: TGTGCCAGCAGTTTAGGAGCGGTTGGGGGACAGGGCCTCCTCAATTCACCCCTCCACTTT

J: TRBJ2-2
size: .
V: TRBV6-4
D: TRBD1
CDR3: CASSDSWTGSVGELFF
DNA: TGTGCCAGCAGTGATAGTTGGACAGGGTCCGTCGGGGAGCTGTTTTTT

J: TRBJ2-1
size: .
V: TRBV9
D: TRBD1
CDR3: CASNLGQGGEQFF
DNA: TGTGCCAGCAACTTGGGACAGGGGGGTGAGCAGTTCTTC

J: TRBJ1-4
size: .
V: TRBV19
D: .
CDR3: CASRGGATNEKLFF
DNA: TGTGCCAGTCGTGGGGGAGCAACTAATGAAAAACTGTTTTTT